This entry lists 25 T cell receptor beta chains sequenced from one sample in a study of T cell responses to AZD1222 COVID-19 vaccine. Assay: immunoSEQ multiplex PCR; the TCRdb copy retains only in-frame clones and omits some. The sample shows some 170,000 clones, about 90% of them seen only once. The input for sequencing was peripheral blood, taken 28 days after the second AZD1222 dose. The receptors originated from an adult who received the AZD1222 COVID-19 vaccine.

There are a few counts of this clone. J is TRBJ2-7 and V is TRBV6-5; no firm D call. Germline V gives CDR1 MNHEY, CDR2 SVGAGI. The ends were cut back, 7 bases at V and 0 bases at J, with 7 bases in the middle. The CDR3 is 12 amino acids. The CDR3 spells CASIGTSYEQYF. In DNA form, the CDR3 reads TGTGCCAGCATCGGCACCTCCTACGAGCAGTACTTC.

This chain links TRBV9 with TRBJ2-1; 13 nucleotides line up with TRBD2. CDR3 length: 18 amino acids. V trimming: 4 bases; J trimming: 5 bases; junction bases outside the gene matches: 12. In germline, CDR1 is SGDLS, CDR2 YYNGEE. The CDR3 loop reads CASSPRGLAGLGDNEQFF. In DNA, the CDR3 is TGTGCCAGCAGCCCAAGGGGACTAGCGGGGCTCGGGGACAATGAGCAGTTCTTC.

The genes are TRBV7-9 and TRBJ1-2; 11 bases map to TRBD1. Germline V gives CDR1 SEHNR, CDR2 FQNEAQ (reference sequence). The CDR3 has 14 amino acids. With V trimmed by 5 bases and J by 6 bases, 5 bases remained unmatched. CDR3 DNA sequence: TGTGCCAGCAGCCCTGGGACAGGGGGGGATGGCTACACCTTC. Translating gives CASSPGTGGDGYTF.

V usage is TRBV27 and J usage is TRBJ1-1; D is unclear. Trimming took off 0 bases at V and 4 bases at J, with 12 bases between the two ends. Germline-derived CDR1 and CDR2 are MNHEY and SMNVEV (reference sequence). The CDR3 is 15 amino acids. In nucleotides, the CDR3 is TGTGCCAGCAGTTTATCTCTTCCGGGGATCACTGAAGCTTTCTTT. It codes for CASSLSLPGITEAFF.

This clone was picked up one time. The V gene is TRBV7-7, the J gene TRBJ1-2; D perhaps matches TRBD1 (5 bases). There are 13 residues in the CDR3. The V and J ends lost 5 bases and 7 bases respectively, with 14 bases between them. CDR1 and CDR2 (germline): SSHAT, FNYEAQ (reference sequence). The CDR3 reads CASSPYRSGGYTF. The CDR3 bases are TGTGCCAGCAGCCCTTACAGGTCCGGTGGCTACACCTTC. Drawing the rest from reference TRBV7-7 and TRBJ1-2, the complete variable domain is GAGVSQSPRYKVTKRGQDVTLRCDPISSHATLYWYQQALGQGPEFLTYFNYEAQPDKSGLPSDRFSAERPEGSISTLTIQRTEQRDSAMYRCASSPYRSGGYTFGSGTRLTVV.

This chain links TRBV7-3 with TRBJ2-7, with 8 bases lining up with TRBD2. Germline V lookup: CDR1 SGHTA, CDR2 FQGTGA. Losses at the gene ends were 5 bases for V and 5 bases for J; bases not matched to a gene: 5. This CDR3 has 13 residues. The DNA for the CDR3 is TGTGCCAGCAGCCCGGGAGGGGTTCACGAGCAGTACTTC. The encoded protein is CASSPGGVHEQYF.

This chain connects TRBV5-1 to TRBJ2-1; weak D call: TRBD2 (6 bases). With 0 bases removed from V and 6 bases from J, the gap between germline ends came to 13 bases. In germline, CDR1 is SGHRS, CDR2 YFSETQ. The CDR3 runs to 15 residues. CDR3 nucleotide sequence: TGCGCCAGCAGCTTGGCCCCACTAGCAGGCAATGAGCAGTTCTTC. Translation gives CASSLAPLAGNEQFF.

The V and J genes are TRBV7-9 and TRBJ1-1; weak D call: TRBD1 (5 bases). CDR1 SEHNR and CDR2 FQNEAQ come from the germline V gene (reference sequence). The V end was cut by 4 bases, the J end by 11 bases, with 14 bases between. CDR3 size: 12 residues. The CDR3 region has the DNA TGTGCCAGCAGCTCTCAGGTGGGGGAGGCTTTCTTT. Its protein is CASSSQVGEAFF.

The rearrangement uses TRBV20-1 and TRBJ1-4, with D unresolved. The CDR3 is made up of 11 amino acids. CDR1 DFQATT and CDR2 SNEGSKA come from the germline V gene (reference sequence). V lost 0 bases, J lost 10 bases, and 6 bases lay in between. CDR3 sequence reads: CSARDKGKLFF. CDR3 bases: TGCAGTGCTAGAGATAAGGGAAAACTGTTTTTT.

The gene calls are TRBV11-2 and TRBJ2-3; D perhaps matches TRBD2 (6 bases). Germline assignment: CDR1 SGHAT and CDR2 FQNNGV. Trimming took 1 base from V and 0 from J, leaving 17 bases between them. The CDR3 is 18 amino acids. In nucleotides, the CDR3 is TGTGCCAGCAGCTTAGGGAGAGGACGGGGGAAGAGCACAGATACGCAGTATTTT. Translating gives CASSLGRGRGKSTDTQYF. Full variable domain (missing parts from reference TRBV11-2 and TRBJ2-3): EAGVAQSPRYKIIEKRQSVAFWCNPISGHATLYWYQQILGQGPKLLIQFQNNGVVDDSQLPKDRFSAERLKGVDSTLKIQPAKLEDSAVYLCASSLGRGRGKSTDTQYFGPGTRLTVL.

This clone occurred once. The CDR3 loop is CASKLDWGQTNQPQHF. The CDR3 DNA reads TGTGCCAGTAAACTAGATTGGGGACAGACTAATCAGCCCCAGCATTTT. The rearrangement joins TRBV19 to TRBJ1-5; 7 nucleotides align to TRBD1. V shed 7 bases, J shed 4 bases, and the junction held 13 bases outside the gene matches. This CDR3 region has 16 residues. CDR1 and CDR2 from the germline V gene are LNHDA and SQIVND (reference sequence).

This chain connects TRBV19 to TRBJ1-2, with D possibly TRBD1 on 5 matching bases. V gave up 2 bases and J gave up 1 base, with 11 bases separating them. The length of the CDR3 is 15 residues. Germline loops: CDR1 LNHDA, CDR2 SQIVND (reference sequence). The DNA of the CDR3 is TGTGCCAGTAGTATACTCCAGGGCCTTAACTATGGCTACACCTTC. Translating gives CASSILQGLNYGYTF.

The chain joins TRBV6-5 to TRBJ1-1; 8 bases are shared with TRBD1. The CDR3 contains 14 residues. CDR1 is MNHEY, CDR2 SVGAGI, per germline. Losses at the gene ends were 6 bases for V and 4 bases for J; bases not matched to a gene: 7. CDR3 protein: CASSNPTGATEAFF. The CDR3 nucleotides read TGTGCCAGCAGCAACCCGACAGGGGCCACTGAAGCTTTCTTT.

About this clone itself: The same CDR3 arises from other DNA sequences in this sample as well. The chain is built from TRBV6-5 and TRBJ1-1; tentative D call: TRBD1 (5 bases). V was clipped by 2 bases and J by 1 base, with 8 bases between them. Germline values: CDR1 MNHEY, CDR2 SVGAGI. The CDR3 consists of 14 residues. CDR3 region: CASSYGGTNTEAFF. In DNA, the CDR3 is TGTGCCAGCAGTTACGGGGGGACGAACACTGAAGCTTTCTTT.

In this sample, this clone turned up once. The rearrangement uses TRBV27 and TRBJ2-5; 9 bases match TRBD1. This CDR3 has 14 residues. V was pared by 4 bases and J by 2 bases, with 2 bases of the junction left unmatched. CDR1 and CDR2 from the germline V gene are MNHEY and SMNVEV (reference sequence). Written as DNA, the CDR3 is TGTGCCAGCAGTTCCGACAGGGGGCAAGAGACCCAGTACTTC. It yields the protein CASSSDRGQETQYF.

The chain employs TRBV10-3 and TRBJ2-3, with D possibly TRBD1 on 7 matching bases. Trimming took off 4 bases at V and 4 bases at J, with 15 bases between the two ends. CDR1 is ENHRY and CDR2 is SYGVKD in the germline V gene. This CDR3 contains 15 residues. The CDR3 DNA sequence: TGTGCCATCAGTGGTGGAGGGGGCGAGGCAGATACGCAGTATTTT. Its protein product is CAISGGGGEADTQYF.

The rearrangement joins TRBV7-6 to TRBJ2-7, with TRBD2 matching over 7 bases. Germline V lookup: CDR1 SGHVS, CDR2 FNYEAQ. The CDR3 length is 15 residues. With V trimmed by 5 bases and J by 2 bases, 9 bases remained unmatched. The CDR3 is CASSLRGRGTYEQYF. DNA of the CDR3: TGTGCCAGCAGCCTAAGAGGGCGGGGGACCTACGAGCAGTACTTC.

The rearrangement uses TRBV7-3 and TRBJ2-1; no reliable D call. CDR1 is SGHTA, CDR2 FQGTGA, per germline. The CDR3 has 13 amino acids. The V gene lost 0 bases and the J gene lost 5 bases, with 5 bases spanning the gap. CDR3 sequence: CASSLTVNNEQFF. CDR3 DNA sequence: TGTGCCAGCAGCTTAACCGTTAACAATGAGCAGTTCTTC.

The chain couples TRBV9 to TRBJ1-2; the D is unclear. The CDR3 has 15 residues. Trimming took 4 bases from V and 0 from J, leaving 13 bases between them. Per germline, CDR1 SGDLS and CDR2 YYNGEE. The CDR3, as DNA: TGTGCCAGCAGCCCCCAGCCAGATGCTAACTATGGCTACACCTTC. This codes for CASSPQPDANYGYTF.

This chain joins TRBV19 and TRBJ1-5, with D unresolved. In germline, CDR1 is LNHDA, CDR2 SQIVND (reference sequence). Trimming stripped 6 bases from V and 0 bases from J, with 12 bases between. The CDR3 is 15 amino acids. The CDR3, as DNA: TGTGCCAGTAGGGACCTGGCGGGTAGCAATCAGCCCCAGCATTTT. Translated, it gives CASRDLAGSNQPQHF.

This clone was recorded once. V and J are TRBV7-3 and TRBJ1-2; TRBD1 agrees at 8 bases. There are 13 residues in the CDR3. CDR1 is SGHTA, CDR2 FQGTGA, per germline. V lost 5 bases and J lost 8; bases outside the gene matches: 7. CDR3 in amino acids: CASSPDRGRGYTF. CDR3 DNA sequence: TGTGCCAGCAGCCCCGACAGGGGAAGGGGCTACACCTTC.

The V gene is TRBV28, the J gene TRBJ1-5; D not certain. Per the germline V gene, CDR1 is MDHEN and CDR2 is SYDVKM. The CDR3 covers 17 residues. Trimming took 5 bases from V and 1 from J, leaving 18 bases between them. This CDR3 reads CASSPDSLWLSNQPQHF. CDR3 DNA: TGTGCCAGCAGTCCCGATTCCCTCTGGTTGAGCAATCAGCCCCAGCATTTT.

This clone was found once. This chain links TRBV15 with TRBJ2-1; the D call may be TRBD1 or TRBD2 (5 bases each). The CDR3 runs to 17 residues. Per the germline V gene, CDR1 is LNHNV and CDR2 is YYDKDF (reference sequence). V was shortened by 3 bases and J by 1 base, with 16 bases between the two germline ends. The CDR3 nucleotides are TGTGCCACCAGCAGTCTGGACACACCGGGGTCCTACAATGAGCAGTTCTTC. This encodes CATSSLDTPGSYNEQFF.

The rearrangement uses TRBV7-6 and TRBJ1-4, with TRBD1 as a possible D gene (5 bases). The V and J ends lost 5 bases and 3 bases respectively, with 13 bases between them. This CDR3 region has 15 residues. Germline CDR1 is SGHVS and CDR2 is FNYEAQ. The CDR3 sequence: CASSLVAGPNEKLFF. CDR3 DNA: TGTGCCAGCAGCCTGGTGGCGGGACCTAATGAAAAACTGTTTTTT.

The gene calls are TRBV3-1 (or the pseudogene TRBV3-2) and TRBJ2-7, with 11 bases that match TRBD2. After removal of 4 bases from V and 9 bases from J, the junction contained 14 bases not matched to a gene. The CDR3 has 16 residues. Germline V CDR1 and CDR2: LGHDT, YNNKEL (reference sequence). The CDR3 sequence: CASSPKTSGVLGGQYF. DNA for the CDR3: TGTGCCAGCAGCCCGAAGACTAGCGGGGTACTCGGGGGGCAGTACTTC.